This TCR beta chain appears in the sequencing data of a study of human T cells and chemical hapten exposure. Trimming shortened V by 6 bases and J by 0 bases, and 9 bases separated the two germline ends. In germline, CDR1 is SEHNR, CDR2 FQNEAQ (reference sequence). There are 14 residues in the CDR3. The time point: pre-sensitization, week 0. The sample's treatment: therapeutic diphenylcyclopropenone sensitization with weekly scalp DPC. One entry per CDR3 protein, called by TCRdb with MiXCR from the RACE reads. In the table there are 300,000 to 400,000 distinct CDR3 sequences, more than 4.5% of which are singletons.

V and J are TRBV7-9 and TRBJ2-1; D gene uncertain. This receptor was obtained from a woman in her forties or fifties with alopecia areata. Some clones in this sample may be carry-over from other donors' samples. The starting material was whole blood, obtained in connection with sensitization to the hapten diphenylcyclopropenone (DPC). CDR3 protein: CASRADTSYNEQFF. The CDR3 DNA reads TGTGCCAGCAGGGCCGACACCTCCTACAATGAGCAGTTCTTC.